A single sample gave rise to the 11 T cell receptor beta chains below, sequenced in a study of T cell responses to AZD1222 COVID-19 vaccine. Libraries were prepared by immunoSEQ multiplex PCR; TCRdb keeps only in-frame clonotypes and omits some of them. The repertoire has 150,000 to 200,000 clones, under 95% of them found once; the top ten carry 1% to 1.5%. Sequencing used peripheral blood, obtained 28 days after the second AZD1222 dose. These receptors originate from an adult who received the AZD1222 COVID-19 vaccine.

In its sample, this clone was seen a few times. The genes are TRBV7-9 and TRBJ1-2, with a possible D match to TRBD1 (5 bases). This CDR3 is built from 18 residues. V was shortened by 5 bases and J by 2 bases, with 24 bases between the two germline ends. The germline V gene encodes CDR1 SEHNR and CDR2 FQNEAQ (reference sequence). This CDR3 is CASSRGFGAVDPNYGYTF. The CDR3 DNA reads TGTGCCAGCAGCCGAGGATTCGGGGCTGTGGACCCCAACTATGGCTACACCTTC. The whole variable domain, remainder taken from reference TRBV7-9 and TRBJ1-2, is DTGVSQNPRHKITKRGQNVTFRCDPISEHNRLYWYRQTLGQGPEFLTYFQNEAQLEKSRLLSDRFSAERPKGSFSTLEIQRTEQGDSAMYLCASSRGFGAVDPNYGYTFGSGTRLTVV.

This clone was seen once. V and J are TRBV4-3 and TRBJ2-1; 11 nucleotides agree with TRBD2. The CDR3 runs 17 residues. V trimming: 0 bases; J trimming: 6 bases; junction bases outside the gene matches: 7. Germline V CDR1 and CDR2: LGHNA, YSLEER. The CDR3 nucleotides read TGCGCCAGCAGCCAAGATATCCTAGCGGGAGGTCCCAATGAGCAGTTCTTC. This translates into CASSQDILAGGPNEQFF.

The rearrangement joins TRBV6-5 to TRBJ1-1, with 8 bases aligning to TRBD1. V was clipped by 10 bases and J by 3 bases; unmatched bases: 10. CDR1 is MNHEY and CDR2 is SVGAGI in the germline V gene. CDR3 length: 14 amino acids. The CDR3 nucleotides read TGTGCCACCTCATCCAGGGGGCCGTACACTGAAGCTTTCTTT. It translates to CATSSRGPYTEAFF.

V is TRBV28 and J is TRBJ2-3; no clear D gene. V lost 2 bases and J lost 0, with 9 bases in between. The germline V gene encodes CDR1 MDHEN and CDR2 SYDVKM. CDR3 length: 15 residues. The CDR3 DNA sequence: TGTGCCAGCAGTTTAGGCCCAACTAGCACAGATACGCAGTATTTT. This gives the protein CASSLGPTSTDTQYF.

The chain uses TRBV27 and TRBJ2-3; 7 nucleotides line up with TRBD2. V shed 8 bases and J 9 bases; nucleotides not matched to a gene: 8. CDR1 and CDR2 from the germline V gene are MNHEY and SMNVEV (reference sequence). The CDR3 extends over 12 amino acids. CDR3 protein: CASGLAETTQYF. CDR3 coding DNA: TGTGCCAGCGGGCTAGCGGAAACGACGCAGTATTTT.

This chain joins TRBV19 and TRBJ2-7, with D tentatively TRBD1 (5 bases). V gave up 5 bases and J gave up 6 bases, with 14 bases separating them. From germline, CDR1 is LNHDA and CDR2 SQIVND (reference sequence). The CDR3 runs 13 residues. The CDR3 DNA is TGTGCCAGTAGTGTCTTCCAGGGTTTCGAGCAGTACTTC. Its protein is CASSVFQGFEQYF. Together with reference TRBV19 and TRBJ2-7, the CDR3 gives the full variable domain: DGGITQSPKYLFRKEGQNVTLSCEQNLNHDAMYWYRQDPGQGLRLIYYSQIVNDFQKGDIAEGYSVSREKKESFPLTVTSAQKNPTAFYLCASSVFQGFEQYFGPGTRLTVT.

The CDR3 sequence is CASSLGYEQYF. Here the CDR3 DNA reads TGTGCCAGCAGTTTAGGGTACGAGCAGTACTTC. The rearrangement joins TRBV28 to TRBJ2-7; no definite D call. Trimming stripped 2 bases from V and 4 bases from J, with 3 bases between. The germline V gene encodes CDR1 MDHEN and CDR2 SYDVKM. The CDR3 extends over 11 amino acids.

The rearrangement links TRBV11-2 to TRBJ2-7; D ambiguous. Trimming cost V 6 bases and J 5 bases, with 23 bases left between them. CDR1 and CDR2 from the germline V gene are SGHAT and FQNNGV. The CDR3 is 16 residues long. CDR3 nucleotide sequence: TGTGCCAGCAGAACAGAGATCGGTCCCCTCGTAAACGAGCAGTACTTC. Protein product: CASRTEIGPLVNEQYF.

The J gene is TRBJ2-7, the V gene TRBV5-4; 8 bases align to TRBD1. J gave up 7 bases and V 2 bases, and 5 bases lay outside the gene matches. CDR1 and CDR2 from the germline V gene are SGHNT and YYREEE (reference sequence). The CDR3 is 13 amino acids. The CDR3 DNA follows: TGTGCCAGCAGCTTTGACAGGGGAGAGGAGCAGTACTTC. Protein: CASSFDRGEEQYF.

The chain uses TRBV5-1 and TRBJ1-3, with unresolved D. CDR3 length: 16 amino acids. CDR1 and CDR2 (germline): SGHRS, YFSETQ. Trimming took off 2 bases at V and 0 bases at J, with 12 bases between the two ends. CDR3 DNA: TGCGCCAGCAGCTTAAATGAGGGTAACTCTGGAAACACCATATATTTT. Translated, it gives CASSLNEGNSGNTIYF.

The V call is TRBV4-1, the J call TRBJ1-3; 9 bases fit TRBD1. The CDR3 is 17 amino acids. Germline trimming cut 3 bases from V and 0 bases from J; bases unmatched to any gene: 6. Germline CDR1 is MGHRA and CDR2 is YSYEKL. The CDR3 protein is CASSQTPGQGSGNTIYF. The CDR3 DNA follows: TGCGCCAGCAGCCAGACTCCGGGACAGGGCTCTGGAAACACCATATATTTT.